Sequencing of this T cell receptor beta chain was carried out in a study of T-cell memory formation after mild COVID-19 (dated by TCRdb to about 2021). About the investigation overall: Most TCR sequence clusters were specific to one of the two donors. In a couple of donors, T-cell clones that expanded and contracted after mild COVID-19 were followed by sequencing TCRalpha and TCRbeta repertoires longitudinally. The cohort was made up of two young adult volunteers, one female and one male, who were previously healthy. What the authors observed across the whole study: From day 15 to 85, contracting clones showed balanced CD4/CD8 phenotypes, whereas a second wave of clones that expanded from day 15 to 37 leaned towards CD4+. Contracting CD4+ clones were located mainly in the CM and EM memory subsets, whereas CD8+ clones were found to be enriched in EMRA. Some responding clones were found in pre-infection memory, which suggests that pre-existing cross-reactive memory T cells took part in the SARS-CoV-2 response. The second-wave clones that peaked on day 37 were not confirmed to be SARS-CoV-2 specific. The study included only two mild cases, and larger cohorts that include severe cases with pre-infection samples were judged to be necessary.

TCRdb records Illumina NovaSeq 6000 as the sequencer. Using 5'RACE with constant-segment primers, TCRalpha and TCRbeta cDNA libraries were constructed, with sample barcodes and unique molecular identifiers added in the process. RNA was extracted from every sample with Trizol reagent. Libraries were amplified in two PCR steps, with a second sample barcode and Illumina TruSeq adapters added in the second step. Libraries were sequenced on an Illumina NovaSeq with 2 x 150 bp paired-end reads. The authors' analysis ran thus. With migec v1.2.7, reads were demultiplexed and then collapsed into UMI-guided consensus sequences. Using mixcr v2.1.11, UMI consensuses were aligned to TRA and TRB V and J templates and then assembled into clonotypes. Expanded or contracted clonotypes were those called significant by both edgeR and NoisET, with noise models trained on biological replicates. For edgeR calls, a false discovery rate-adjusted p below 0.01 and a log2 fold-change threshold of 1 were applied. As an exploratory analysis of dynamics, max-normalized trajectories of the 1000 most abundant clonotypes were examined with PCA combined with hierarchical clustering. Each responding clone was given a CD4 or CD8 phenotype based on the CD4+ and CD8+ repertoires, which had been sequenced separately. TCRdb ran its own pipeline on the public reads, namely fastp trimming at Q25 and MiXCR clone calling, and kept in-frame beta chains. Each entry is one CDR3 protein sequence, shown with its most common DNA and genes. The V and J calls here are based on TCRdb, not the publication. The sample records some 290,000 distinct CDR3 sequences, 15% to 20% of which are singletons. The top ten clones comprise roughly 23% of the sample.

Ficoll-Paque density gradient centrifugation was the method used to isolate PBMCs. CDR1 and CDR2 (MGHRA, YSYEKL) derive from the germline V gene. V sheds 3 bases and J sheds 5 bases, leaving 11 bases between their ends. Taken from cysteine to phenylalanine, the CDR3 has 15 residues. Left in the record is the CDR3 DNA by itself, 45 bases read in frame from the first base. This clonotype was seen more than once but under ten times. Its recognized antigen is unknown. No qualities accompany the bases; no much larger clone lies one base away. The sequence joins TRBV4-1 to TRBJ1-6; the D gene is possibly TRBD1, with 5 bases matching. This TCR came from a man aged 18 to 29 who had mild COVID-19 (a few samples of this study predate the infection). The sample titles of this study are shuffled in the database, so cell type and time point are left out; the donor was told from shared clones. Sequencing was performed on PBMCs or a T cell subset sorted from them (not recorded which). This receptor has the CDR3 CASSHWVGDNSPLHF. Here is the DNA: TGCGCCAGCAGCCATTGGGTAGGGGATAATTCACCCCTCCACTTT.